This T cell receptor beta chain was found in a study of T cell responses to AZD1222 COVID-19 vaccine. Study results and caveats: Clonal diversity was possibly underestimated; the donors were predominantly white British and more often female. Just 5 to 7 people given AZD1222 tested seropositive at baseline.

Libraries were prepared by immunoSEQ multiplex PCR; TCRdb keeps only in-frame clonotypes and omits some of them. The table lists tens of thousands of clones, approximately 83% of them singletons, with approximately 6% in the top ten. Points on this clone: Its specificity is unknown.

V was trimmed by 0 bases and J by 5 bases, leaving 11 bases between them. CDR1 and CDR2 from the germline V gene are SGHDT and YYEEEE. CDR3 length: 15 residues. The chain employs TRBV5-6 and TRBJ1-4; D is unresolved. This TCR was recovered from an adult in good health. The sample consisted of peripheral blood, taken on day 0 of AZD1222 vaccination. The DNA of the CDR3 is TGTGCCAGCAGCTTGGGACCCGTCGGGAATGAAAAACTGTTTTTT. Amino acid sequence: CASSLGPVGNEKLFF.